The following is a TCR beta chain sequence with its context. The protocol was immunoSEQ multiplex PCR, while the TCRdb copy is restricted to in-frame clones and leaves out a portion. The table lists 180,000 or so clones, around 90% of them singletons. The CDR3 contains 14 residues. Germline V gene sequence: CDR1 MDHEN, CDR2 SYDVKM. V gave up 7 bases and J gave up 7 bases, with 16 bases separating them. The record originates from a study of T cell responses to AZD1222 COVID-19 vaccine. The chain has TRBV28 and TRBJ1-4; D is uncertain. The sequences come from peripheral blood, collected on day 0 of AZD1222 vaccination. This clonotype was sampled from an adult in good health. The CDR3 protein is CASNPRVWGEKLFF. The CDR3 DNA reads as TGTGCCAGCAATCCTCGGGTTTGGGGTGAAAAACTGTTTTTT.